This entry features one T cell receptor beta chain sequence. What it binds is unknown. Profiling relied on immunoSEQ multiplex PCR, and the TCRdb table lists in-frame clones only, not all of them. Of 30,000 or so clones detected, over 90% appear once; the ten largest clones hold around 0.63%. Patients with active juvenile idiopathic arthritis donated these samples. This record belongs to a study of circulating and synovial CD4+ cells in juvenile arthritis. Study findings and constraints: Circulating pathogenic-like and bulk T cells looked alike by Vbeta family usage.

Germline V lookup: CDR1 SGHVS, CDR2 FQNEAQ. The CDR3 totals 19 residues. V gave up 5 bases and J gave up 0 bases, with 23 bases separating them. Sequences were obtained from CD4+ T cells from blood. This rearrangement joins TRBV7-8 to TRBJ2-4; D gene uncertain. The clonotype comes from a human donor with juvenile idiopathic arthritis. DNA for the CDR3: TGTGCCAGCAGCCATTTTGAATGGTACAAGCGAGTAGCCAAAAACATTCAGTACTTC. It specifies CASSHFEWYKRVAKNIQYF.